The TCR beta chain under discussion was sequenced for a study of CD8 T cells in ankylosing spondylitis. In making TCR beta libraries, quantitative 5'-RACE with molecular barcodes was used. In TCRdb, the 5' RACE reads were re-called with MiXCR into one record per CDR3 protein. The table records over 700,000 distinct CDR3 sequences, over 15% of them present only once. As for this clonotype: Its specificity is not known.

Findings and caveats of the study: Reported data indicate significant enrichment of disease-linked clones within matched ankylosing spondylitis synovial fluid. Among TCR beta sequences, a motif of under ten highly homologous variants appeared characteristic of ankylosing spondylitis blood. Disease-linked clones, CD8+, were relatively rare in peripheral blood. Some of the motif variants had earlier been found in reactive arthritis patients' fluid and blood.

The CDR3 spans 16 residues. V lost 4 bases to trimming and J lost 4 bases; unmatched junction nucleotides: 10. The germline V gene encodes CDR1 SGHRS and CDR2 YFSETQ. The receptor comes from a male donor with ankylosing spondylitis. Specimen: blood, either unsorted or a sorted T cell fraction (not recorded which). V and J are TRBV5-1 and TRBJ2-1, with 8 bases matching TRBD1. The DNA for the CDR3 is TGCGCCAGCAGCCCGGGGAGACAGGGGTCGTACAATGAGCAGTTCTTC. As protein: CASSPGRQGSYNEQFF.